This is a list of T cell receptor beta chains from one sample in a study of Ad26.COV2.S vaccination and SARS-CoV-2 variants. Profiled with immunoSEQ multiplex PCR; TCRdb holds only in-frame clones, not every one. The table shows a few hundred thousand clones, with roughly 80% occurring only once. The source was peripheral blood, collected in a trial of Ad26.COV2.S vaccine versus placebo. These receptors were taken from a person aged 18-65 years who received the Ad26.COV2.S COVID-19 vaccine or a placebo. The CDR3 runs from the conserved cysteine through the conserved F or W. The order of the fields is CDR3 DNA, CDR3 protein, V gene, J gene, D gene, clone size. D genes are given only for firm matches. The size field is filled for only some rows; it gives once, few, many or a size class.

TGTGCCAGCAGTGGCACAGGGGGGTATTACGAGCAGTACTTC,CASSGTGGYYEQYF,TRBV25-1,TRBJ2-7,TRBD1,once
TGTGCCAGTAGTCTTAGCGGGGGGGCGTCCCAGTACTTC,CASSLSGGASQYF,TRBV19,TRBJ2-5,TRBD2,.
TGTGCCAGCAGCACCCCAGCGGGGGCCACCGGGGAGCTGTTTTTT,CASSTPAGATGELFF,TRBV11-3,TRBJ2-2,TRBD2,.
TGTGCCACCAGTGAGACAGGGACGAACCACTACACCTTC,CATSETGTNHYTF,TRBV24-1,TRBJ1-2,TRBD1,.
TGTGCCAGCGAGAGAGGGGACGGGTACAATGAGCAGTTCTTC,CASERGDGYNEQFF,TRBV27,TRBJ2-1,.,.
TGCGCCAGCAGCCTCCGGGACAGGGCACCCGGGGAGCTGTTTTTT,CASSLRDRAPGELFF,TRBV4-1,TRBJ2-2,TRBD1,.
TGTGCCAGCAGCTTAGGGCGTCTCGACGCCTACAATGAGCAGTTCTTC,CASSLGRLDAYNEQFF,TRBV11-2,TRBJ2-1,.,once
TGTGCCACTGGGAGCGGAGAGCAGTTCTTC,CATGSGEQFF,TRBV28,TRBJ2-1,.,once
TGTGCCAGCAGCTACTCGGGGGGTACGGAAGAGACCCAGTACTTC,CASSYSGGTEETQYF,TRBV7-6,TRBJ2-5,TRBD2,.
TGTGCCTGGAGTGTACAGGGCAGGGGTAATAATTCACCCCTCCACTTT,CAWSVQGRGNNSPLHF,TRBV30,TRBJ1-6,.,once
TGTGCCAGCAGCTCGCCAGGGATCCGCGAGCAGTACTTC,CASSSPGIREQYF,TRBV7-2,TRBJ2-7,.,.
TGTGCCAGCAGCTCTCGACCGGGACAGGGGCAGGAGGGCGGGGAGCTGTTTTTT,CASSSRPGQGQEGGELFF,TRBV7-9,TRBJ2-2,TRBD1,.
TGTGCCAGTACCGAGCAGGCTAGCTCCTACAATGAGCAGTTCTTC,CASTEQASSYNEQFF,TRBV19,TRBJ2-1,.,few
TGTGCCAGCAGTTCCAGGGAAAGGGTCGTCGCTTTCTTT,CASSSRERVVAFF,TRBV2,TRBJ1-1,.,.
TGTGCCAGCAGTTTACGGGATTCACCCCTCCACTTT,CASSLRDSPLHF,TRBV6-6,TRBJ1-6,.,.
TGTGCCAGCAGCCCCTCTGGGGGGAACACTGAAGCTTTCTTT,CASSPSGGNTEAFF,TRBV11-2,TRBJ1-1,.,.
TGTGCCAGCAGCTCTGGCAGCGTCCCTAGCACAGATACGCAGTATTTT,CASSSGSVPSTDTQYF,TRBV5-4,TRBJ2-3,.,.
TGTGCCTCATCGGCGGGAATCAATCAGCCCCAGCATTTT,CASSAGINQPQHF,TRBV30,TRBJ1-5,.,.
TGTGCCACCAGCAGAGATCAGTTGGGAACCTACTATAATTCACCCCTCCACTTT,CATSRDQLGTYYNSPLHF,TRBV15,TRBJ1-6,.,.
TGCGCCAGCAGCCAAGGACAGATCTCTGGAAACACCATATATTTT,CASSQGQISGNTIYF,TRBV4-1,TRBJ1-3,.,.
TGCGCCAGCGGGACAGAAGGCACCGGGGAGCTGTTTTTT,CASGTEGTGELFF,TRBV10-1,TRBJ2-2,TRBD1,few
TGTGCCAGCAGCTTAGACCCGAACGGAGGGACAGATACGCAGTATTTT,CASSLDPNGGTDTQYF,TRBV13,TRBJ2-3,.,.
TGTGCCAGCAGCCAAATCCCTCCCCCGAGCACAGATACGCAGTATTTT,CASSQIPPPSTDTQYF,TRBV3-1/TRBV3-2,TRBJ2-3,.,.
TGTGCCAGCAGCTCCCAGGGGGTTGGAAACACCATATATTTT,CASSSQGVGNTIYF,TRBV7-9,TRBJ1-3,TRBD1,few
TGTGCCAGCAGCCGGCACACAGGGGCGAACACCGGGGAGCTGTTTTTT,CASSRHTGANTGELFF,TRBV3-1/TRBV3-2,TRBJ2-2,TRBD1,.
TGTGCCAGCAGCCCCATTGCTGGAAACACCATATATTTT,CASSPIAGNTIYF,TRBV6-5,TRBJ1-3,.,.
TGTGCCAGTAGAGTCGGGCCATCGGGGAATTCACCCCTCCACTTT,CASRVGPSGNSPLHF,TRBV19,TRBJ1-6,.,.
TGTGCCGTGAGGGCAGGGTGGGAGCTGTTTTTT,CAVRAGWELFF,TRBV19,TRBJ2-2,.,few
TGCGCCAGCAGCTTGACGGGACAGGCCCCCTCTGGAAACACCATATATTTT,CASSLTGQAPSGNTIYF,TRBV5-1,TRBJ1-3,TRBD1,.
TGTGCCAGCAAAGTAACGGGCCGACTATCCCACGAGCAGTACTTC,CASKVTGRLSHEQYF,TRBV27,TRBJ2-7,.,.
TGTGCCAGCAGCTTAGACTATTTGGGGGGACAAAACACCATATATTTT,CASSLDYLGGQNTIYF,TRBV7-3,TRBJ1-3,.,once
TGTGCCAGCAGCTCGAGGACTACCACCCGAAAAGAGACCCAGTACTTC,CASSSRTTTRKETQYF,TRBV11-3,TRBJ2-5,.,.
TGTGCCAGCAGCTTAAGGCTAGGTGCAACAGATACGCAGTATTTT,CASSLRLGATDTQYF,TRBV11-2,TRBJ2-3,.,.
TGTGCCAGCAGTGAAGAGAGGGGCAGGAATCAGCCCCAGCATTTT,CASSEERGRNQPQHF,TRBV2,TRBJ1-5,.,.
TGTGCCTGGAGTCGGCCGGACAGCCATAATTCACCCCTCCACTTT,CAWSRPDSHNSPLHF,TRBV30,TRBJ1-6,.,.
TGTGCCAGCAGTATACAGGGTGATGGGGAGACCCAGTACTTC,CASSIQGDGETQYF,TRBV6-5,TRBJ2-5,.,once
TGTGCCAGCAGCACAGGGTTTTGGGAAGAGACCCAGTACTTC,CASSTGFWEETQYF,TRBV9,TRBJ2-5,.,.
TGCAGTGTACGGGGGGGTACTAGCACAGATACGCAGTATTTT,CSVRGGTSTDTQYF,TRBV29-1,TRBJ2-3,TRBD2,.
TGTGCCAGCAGTTACCAACAGGACTATGGCTACACCTTC,CASSYQQDYGYTF,TRBV6-2/TRBV6-3,TRBJ1-2,.,.
TGTGCCAGCAGTACCTCGAGGGAGCAGTACTTC,CASSTSREQYF,TRBV6-5,TRBJ2-7,.,.
TGCGCCAGCAGCTTGGCCGGACGGAGCAGTACGCAGTATTTT,CASSLAGRSSTQYF,TRBV5-1,TRBJ2-3,.,.
TGTGCCAGCAGCCCCGGACAGGGAAGAAAAGAGACCCAGTACTTC,CASSPGQGRKETQYF,TRBV11-3,TRBJ2-5,TRBD1,.
TGCGCCAGCAGCCGTAAGGTGGGGGAGCTGTTTTTT,CASSRKVGELFF,TRBV4-1,TRBJ2-2,.,.
TGCGCCAGCAGTGAATTCCGGGACACAACCCCTTACAATGAGCAGTTCTTC,CASSEFRDTTPYNEQFF,TRBV10-1,TRBJ2-1,.,.